This T cell receptor (beta chain) was recovered during a study of vaccination effects on CD4 cells after COVID-19. For the study at large: It was a median of 72 days after the second dose that post-vaccine samples were obtained. Study results and limitations: Late post-vaccination, clones induced by infection and those induced by vaccine underwent marked clonal contraction. The study dataset contains few convalescent patients and includes no early post-infection timepoints.

About this clone: Antigen: not known.

Using immunoSEQ multiplex PCR, the repertoire was profiled, and TCRdb retains in-frame clones only, with some absent. The table lists 42,000 or so clones, 60% to 75% of them singletons, with about 9.5% in the top ten. The CDR3 has 13 residues. J gave up 3 bases and V 2 bases, and 1 base lay outside the gene matches. The germline V gene has CDR1 SGHRS and CDR2 YFSETQ. With about 9 days of culture completed, CD4+ T cells were isolated. Two-dose vaccination with either BNT162b2 or mRNA-1273 was given to the participants. Cultures received IL-2 medium that replaced half the medium on days 3 and 7. V gene TRBV5-1 combines with J gene TRBJ2-5, with 7 bases identical to TRBD2. Sample: CD4+ T cells from PBMCs cultured without peptide, taken after COVID-19 vaccination. The TCR originated in a human donor who received a COVID-19 vaccine. Here the CDR3 DNA reads TGCGCCAGCAGCTTTGGGGGGGAAGAGACCCAGTACTTC. It specifies CASSFGGEETQYF.